The entry below describes one T cell receptor beta chain. Treatment here: oral pan-JAK inhibitor, 5-10 mg twice daily. The sorting of PBMCs gave CD4+ and CD8+ T cells. Following extraction, RNA underwent reverse transcription to cDNA, which served as the sequencing template. The protocol was immunoSEQ multiplex PCR, while the TCRdb copy is restricted to in-frame clones and leaves out a portion. The sample lists around 180,000 clones; about three fifths were seen once. The source of the sample is a study of CD8+ T cells in alopecia areata. The V and J ends lost 0 bases and 0 bases respectively, with 14 bases between them. Germline CDR1 is LGHNA and CDR2 is YSLEER. The CDR3 is made up of 17 amino acids.

The chain uses TRBV4-3 and TRBJ2-5; D is unresolved. This specimen was CD4+ T cells sorted from blood, taken at week 24, from a patient treated with tofacitinib. The source is a human donor with alopecia areata. CDR3 nucleotide sequence: TGCGCCAGCAGCCAAGATCTCTCAAGACTTTACCAAGAGACCCAGTACTTC. This translates into CASSQDLSRLYQETQYF.